This T cell receptor beta chain is from a study of blood T cell repertoires in COVID-19. The CDR3 is 16 amino acids. The ends were cut back, 1 base at V and 3 bases at J, with 15 bases in the middle. Germline CDR1 LGHNA, CDR2 YNFKEQ. The assay was immunoSEQ multiplex PCR, and TCRdb's table has in-frame clones only and misses some. The sample holds around 30,000 clones, about 88% seen once. The sequence came from a man between 65 and 85 years old with active or convalescent COVID-19. Sequencing used peripheral blood. The chain has TRBV4-2 and TRBJ2-5; a possible D gene is TRBD1 (5 bases). The CDR3 here is CASSQGAGSSKETQYF. The CDR3 region has the DNA TGTGCCAGCAGCCAAGGTGCAGGGTCTTCTAAAGAGACCCAGTACTTC.